This entry features one TCR beta chain sequence. Amplified material comprised TCR beta CDR3 regions derived from RNA transcripts. RT-PCR with HTBI primers came first, then second-round multiplex PCR. TCRdb re-called the multiplex PCR reads through MiXCR, storing one row per CDR3 protein. The repertoire has about 620,000 distinct CDR3 sequences, about 24% of them found once; the top ten carry approximately 7%. Per the germline V gene, CDR1 is LNHDA and CDR2 is SQIVND (reference sequence). The V gene lost 3 bases and the J gene lost 4 bases, with 13 bases spanning the gap. This CDR3 comprises 15 residues. The data originate from a study of Graves' ophthalmopathy and Graves' hyperthyroidism. PBMCs were density-gradient isolated from around 10 ml fresh blood.

The source of this sequence is a young woman with stable Graves' hyperthyroidism. Some clones in this sample may be carry-over from other donors' samples. The chain joins TRBV19 to TRBJ1-5; D possibly corresponds to TRBD1 (5 bases). The specimen was peripheral blood. CDR3 coding DNA: TGTGCCAGTAGTATTGGGGGGTGGTTGAATCAGCCCCAGCATTTT. As protein: CASSIGGWLNQPQHF.